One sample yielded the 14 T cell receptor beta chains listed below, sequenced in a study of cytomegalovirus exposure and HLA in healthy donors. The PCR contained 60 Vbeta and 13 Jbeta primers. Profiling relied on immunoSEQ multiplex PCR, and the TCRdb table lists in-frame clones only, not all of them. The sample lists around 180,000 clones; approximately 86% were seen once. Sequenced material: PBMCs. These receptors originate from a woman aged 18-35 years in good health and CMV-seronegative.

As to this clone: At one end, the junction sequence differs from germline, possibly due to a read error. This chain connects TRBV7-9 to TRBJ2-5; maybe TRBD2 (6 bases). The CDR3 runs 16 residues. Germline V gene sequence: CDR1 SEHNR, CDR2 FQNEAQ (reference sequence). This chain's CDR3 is CASSLSPAGLQGTQYF. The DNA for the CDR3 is TGTGCCAGCAGCTTATCTCCGGCGGGACTTCAAGGGACCCAGTACTTC. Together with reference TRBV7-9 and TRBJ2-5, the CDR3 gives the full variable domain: DTGVSQNPRHKITKRGQNVTFRCDPISEHNRLYWYRQTLGQGPEFLTYFQNEAQLEKSRLLSDRFSAERPKGSFSTLEIQRTEQGDSAMYLCASSLSPAGLQGTQYFGPGTRLLVL.

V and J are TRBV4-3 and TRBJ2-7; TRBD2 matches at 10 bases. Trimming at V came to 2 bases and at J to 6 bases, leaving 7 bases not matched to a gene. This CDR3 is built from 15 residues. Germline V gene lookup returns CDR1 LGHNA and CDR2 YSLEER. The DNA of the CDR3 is TGCGCCAGCAGCCAAACCCTAGCGGGAGTTGGCGAGCAGTACTTC. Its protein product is CASSQTLAGVGEQYF.

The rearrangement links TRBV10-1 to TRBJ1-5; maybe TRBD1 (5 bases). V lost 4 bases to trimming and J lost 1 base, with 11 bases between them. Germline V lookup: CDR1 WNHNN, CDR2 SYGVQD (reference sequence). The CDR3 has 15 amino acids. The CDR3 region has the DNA TGCGCCAGCAGTGCCAGGCGGGGGAGCAATCAGCCCCAGCATTTT. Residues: CASSARRGSNQPQHF.

The CDR3 protein is CATSPNQGLAYEQYF. CDR3 nucleotides: TGTGCCACCTCCCCCAATCAGGGTCTCGCCTACGAGCAGTACTTC. V is TRBV15 and J is TRBJ2-7; D possibly corresponds to TRBD1 (5 bases). The CDR3 contains 15 residues. The germline V gene encodes CDR1 LNHNV and CDR2 YYDKDF (reference sequence). Trimming stripped 8 bases from V and 2 bases from J, with 19 bases between.

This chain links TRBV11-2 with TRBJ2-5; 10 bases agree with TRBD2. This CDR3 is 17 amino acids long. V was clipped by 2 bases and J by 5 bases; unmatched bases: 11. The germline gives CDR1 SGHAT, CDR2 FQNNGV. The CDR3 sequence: CASSLSLAGAAEETQYF. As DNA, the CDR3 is TGTGCCAGCAGCTTATCCCTAGCGGGGGCCGCAGAGGAGACCCAGTACTTC.

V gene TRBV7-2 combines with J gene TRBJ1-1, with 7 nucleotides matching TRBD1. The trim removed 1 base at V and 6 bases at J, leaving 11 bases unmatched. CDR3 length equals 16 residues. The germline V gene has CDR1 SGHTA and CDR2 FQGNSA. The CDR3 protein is CASSLEGSTGTAEAFF. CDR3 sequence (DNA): TGTGCCAGCAGCTTAGAGGGGTCGACAGGGACGGCTGAAGCTTTCTTT.

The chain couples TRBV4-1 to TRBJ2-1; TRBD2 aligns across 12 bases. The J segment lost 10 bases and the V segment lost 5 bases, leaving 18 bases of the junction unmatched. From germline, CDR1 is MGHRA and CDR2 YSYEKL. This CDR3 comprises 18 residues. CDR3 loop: CASSSTSRLAGGPEEQFF. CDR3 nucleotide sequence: TGCGCCAGCAGCTCAACAAGTCGGCTAGCGGGAGGGCCGGAGGAGCAGTTCTTC.

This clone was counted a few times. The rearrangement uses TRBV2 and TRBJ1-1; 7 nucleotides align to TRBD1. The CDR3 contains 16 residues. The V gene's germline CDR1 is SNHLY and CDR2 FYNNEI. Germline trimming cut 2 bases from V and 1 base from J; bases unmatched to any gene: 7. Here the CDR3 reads CASSESQQGWNTEAFF. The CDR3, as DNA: TGTGCCAGCAGTGAATCGCAACAGGGGTGGAACACTGAAGCTTTCTTT.

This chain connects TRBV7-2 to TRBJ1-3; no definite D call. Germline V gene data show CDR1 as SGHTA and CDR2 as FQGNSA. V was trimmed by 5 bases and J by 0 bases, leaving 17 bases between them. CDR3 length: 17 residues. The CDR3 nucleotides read TGTGCCAGCAGCCCCCCCTCGAGGCGAGGCTCTGGAAACACCATATATTTT. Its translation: CASSPPSRRGSGNTIYF.

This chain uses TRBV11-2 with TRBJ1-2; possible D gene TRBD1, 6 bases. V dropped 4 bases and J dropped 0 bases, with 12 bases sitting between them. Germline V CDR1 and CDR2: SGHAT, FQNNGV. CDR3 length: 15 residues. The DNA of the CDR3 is TGTGCCAGCAGCTCCTACAGGGCTTCTAACTATGGCTACACCTTC. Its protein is CASSSYRASNYGYTF.

The CDR3: CASSMRNEQFF. As DNA, the CDR3 is TGTGCCAGTAGTATGCGGAATGAGCAGTTCTTC. The chain recombines TRBV19 with TRBJ2-1; D uncertain. Germline CDR1 is LNHDA and CDR2 is SQIVND (reference sequence). CDR3 size: 11 residues. Trimming shortened V by 3 bases and J by 7 bases, and 4 bases separated the two germline ends.

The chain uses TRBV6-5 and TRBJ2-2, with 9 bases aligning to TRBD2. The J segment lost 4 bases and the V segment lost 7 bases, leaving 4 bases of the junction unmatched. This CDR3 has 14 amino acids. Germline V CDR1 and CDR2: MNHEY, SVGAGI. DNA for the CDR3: TGTGCCAGCACCTCACTAGCGGGCACCGGGGAGCTGTTTTTT. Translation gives CASTSLAGTGELFF.

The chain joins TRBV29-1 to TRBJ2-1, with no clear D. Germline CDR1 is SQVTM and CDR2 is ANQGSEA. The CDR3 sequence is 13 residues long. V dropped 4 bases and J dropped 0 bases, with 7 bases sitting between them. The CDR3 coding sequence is TGCAGCGTTGGCGTCGGCTCCTACAATGAGCAGTTCTTC. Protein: CSVGVGSYNEQFF.

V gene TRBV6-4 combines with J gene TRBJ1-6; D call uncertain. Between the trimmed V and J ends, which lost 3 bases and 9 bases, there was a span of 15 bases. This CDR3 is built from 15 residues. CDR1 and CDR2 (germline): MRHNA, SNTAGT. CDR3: CASSEAGSSSSPLHF. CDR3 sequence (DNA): TGTGCCAGCAGTGAAGCGGGCAGTAGCAGTTCACCCCTCCACTTT.